This T cell receptor beta chain was captured in a study of blood T cell repertoires in COVID-19 (TCRdb year 2020). Background for the entire study: Samples from collaborators originated in the United States, Italy and Spain and spanned both the acute and convalescent phases of COVID-19. The prospective study material was composed of cDNA or gDNA derived from T cells, B-cell-depleted T cells, or PBMCs. Subjects who had been exposed to COVID-19, were actively infected with it, or had recovered from it provided the deeply sampled blood TCRbeta repertoires that made up the dataset. A freely available public database, intended as a resource for researchers studying the immune response to SARS-CoV-2, is where the repertoires were released. The samples were drawn from the first 160 participants of the ongoing ImmuneRACE study and from over a thousand subjects provided by 6 global collaborators. The sample metadata nearly always contained a de-identified subject ID, COVID-19 status, age in years and sex. HLA class I and class II types, where available, came from metadata supplied by the sample provider rather than from assay-based typing.

One collaborating source in Seattle enrolled patients during active infection and followed them longitudinally through the course of disease. Whole blood was collected in K2EDTA tubes by collaborating institutions according to the institutions' own protocols. Collaborator samples were shipped for TCRbeta analysis as frozen whole blood, isolated PBMCs, or DNA extracted from either sample type. TCRbeta CDR3 regions were amplified from genomic DNA by means of the immunoSEQ Assay, a bias-controlled multiplex PCR. On the authors' methods: Nucleated cell counts per sample were estimated from amplification of reference gene primers within the assay. To quantify the absolute abundance of each unique TCRbeta CDR3 rearrangement, sequence reads were collapsed and filtered. For each sample, productive Simpson clonality was calculated as the square root of Simpson's diversity index across productive rearrangements. TCRdb's version of the immuneACCESS table is confined to in-frame rearrangements and falls short of the full clone set. An unresolved V gene accounts for under half of the shortfall where checked; the remainder is of unknown origin. That table gives V, J and clone size, and the DNA gave D and trimming. Counted in this sample were 95,000 to 150,000 clones; around 85% of them appeared once. The ten largest clonotypes hold approximately 3% of the sample.

Points the paper makes about the study in general: The amount of clinical and demographic metadata varied by source and participant and was provided uncurated.

About this clone itself: No antigen is known for it. No base-level quality is on record; no much larger clone is a single base apart.

From a lookup of the germline V gene (reference sequence), CDR1 and CDR2 are LNHDA and SQIVND. Its CDR3 holds 15 amino acids, cysteine through phenylalanine. Just CDR3 DNA is preserved here, 45 bases in frame from base 1. Trimming accounts for 6 bases at V and 2 bases at J, while the number of junction bases matched to no gene is 6. Sequencing input: peripheral blood. This chain is built from TRBV19 and TRBJ1-4, with TRBD1 matching 7 junction bases. The clonotype was recovered from an elderly woman with COVID-19, enrolled during active disease. The sequenced DNA is TGTGCCAGTAGCCCGACAGGGAACACTAATGAAAAACTGTTTTTT. This translates into CASSPTGNTNEKLFF.